Listed here are 23 T cell receptor beta chains from one sample, sequenced in a study of blood T cell repertoires in COVID-19. The assay was immunoSEQ multiplex PCR, and TCRdb's table has in-frame clones only and misses some. The repertoire includes 110,000 to 150,000 clones, approximately 80% of them detected once, and under 2% sits in the top ten. Sequenced input: PBMCs or T cells enriched from blood (not recorded which). The receptors here all came from a woman aged 18-35 years who had been exposed to COVID-19.

The chain uses TRBV7-2 and TRBJ2-5; possibly TRBD2 for D (5 bases). Germline V CDR1 and CDR2: SGHTA, FQGNSA. The CDR3 runs to 14 residues. V lost 5 bases, J lost 4 bases, and 14 bases lay in between. CDR3 loop: CASSPWARGETQYF. The DNA of the CDR3 is TGTGCCAGCAGCCCCTGGGCCCGGGGAGAGACCCAGTACTTC.

The chain has TRBV3-1 (or the pseudogene TRBV3-2) and TRBJ2-2, with a tentative D call TRBD2 (6 bases). Germline assignment: CDR1 LGHDT and CDR2 YNNKEL (reference sequence). The length of the CDR3 is 13 residues. Trimming pared 4 bases from V and 7 bases from J, leaving 10 bases between. CDR3 region: CASSRDWGGELFF. The CDR3 DNA reads as TGTGCCAGCAGCCGGGACTGGGGCGGGGAGCTGTTTTTT.

This clone showed up just once. V usage is TRBV25-1 and J usage is TRBJ2-1, with 7 bases matching TRBD2. The V and J ends lost 9 bases and 5 bases, in that order; junction bases with no gene match: 13. Germline lookup yields CDR1 MGHDK and CDR2 SYGVNS. The CDR3 extends over 15 amino acids. The DNA for the CDR3 is TGTGCCAGAGTTGACGGGAGGTCGCCAAACAATGAGCAGTTCTTC. This translates into CARVDGRSPNNEQFF.

CDR3 loop: CASSERGLNTDTQYF. CDR3 DNA: TGTGCCAGCAGTGAAAGGGGACTTAACACAGATACGCAGTATTTT. The chain combines TRBV2 with TRBJ2-3; possible D gene TRBD2, 6 bases. Germline V gene lookup returns CDR1 SNHLY and CDR2 FYNNEI. V lost 2 bases and J 2 bases, leaving 11 bases between the germline ends. The CDR3 sequence is 15 residues long.

This clone was counted a few times. This chain connects TRBV30 to TRBJ1-1, with D perhaps TRBD1 (6 bases). The V gene lost 0 bases and the J gene lost 0 bases, with 11 bases spanning the gap. Germline V CDR1 and CDR2: GTSNPN, SVGIG (reference sequence). The CDR3 is 15 residues long. CDR3 sequence: CAWSVRGAVNTEAFF. CDR3 DNA sequence: TGTGCCTGGAGTGTGCGGGGGGCGGTGAACACTGAAGCTTTCTTT.

The count of this clone is one. DNA for the CDR3: TGTGCCAGCAGCTTACTAGCGGGAGTCGTTACCGAGCAGTACTTC. It is translated as CASSLLAGVVTEQYF. J is TRBJ2-7 and V is TRBV7-2; 10 bases are shared with TRBD2. The germline gives CDR1 SGHTA, CDR2 FQGNSA. The CDR3 runs to 15 residues. The junction had 7 bases not matched to a gene; V was cut back by 2 bases and J by 6 bases.

A few counts support this clone. This rearrangement joins TRBV24-1 to TRBJ2-1, with a possible D match to TRBD1 (6 bases). Germline V gives CDR1 KGHDR, CDR2 SFDVKD. This CDR3 has 12 residues. V lost 3 bases and J lost 15, with 14 bases in between. The CDR3 spells CATSDPWGLWFF. CDR3 coding DNA: TGTGCCACCAGTGATCCTTGGGGGCTGTGGTTCTTC.

The V call is TRBV7-3, the J call TRBJ2-3, with no clear D. Germline assignment: CDR1 SGHTA and CDR2 FQGTGA. Between the trimmed V and J ends, which lost 6 bases and 0 bases, there was a span of 13 bases. The CDR3 length is 15 residues. CDR3 residues: CASSFGSLSTDTQYF. In DNA, the CDR3 is TGTGCCAGCAGTTTCGGTAGCCTAAGCACAGATACGCAGTATTTT.

This chain uses TRBV6-2 or TRBV6-3 with TRBJ1-1, with TRBD1 identical over 7 bases. Trimming at V came to 6 bases and at J to 4 bases, leaving 8 bases not matched to a gene. Germline assignment: CDR1 MNHEY and CDR2 SVGEGT. CDR3 length equals 14 residues. CDR3 nucleotides: TGTGCCAGCAGCCACCAGGCAGGGGGCACTGAAGCTTTCTTT. Encoded protein: CASSHQAGGTEAFF.

This chain joins TRBV7-9 and TRBJ1-2; D is unclear. Germline CDR1 reads SEHNR; CDR2 reads FQNEAQ (reference sequence). This CDR3 has 14 amino acids. The germline V and J ends were trimmed by 6 bases and 4 bases, with 15 bases remaining between them. CDR3 DNA sequence: TGTGCCAGCAGATCCGGGTCCCTGAGCTATGGCTACACCTTC. This encodes CASRSGSLSYGYTF.

This clone came up a few times. The chain couples TRBV6-6 to TRBJ1-4; the D gene is possibly TRBD1 (6 bases). The CDR3 extends over 17 amino acids. Germline values: CDR1 MNHNY, CDR2 SVGAGI (reference sequence). V was shortened by 5 bases and J by 0 bases, with 16 bases between the two germline ends. DNA for the CDR3: TGTGCCAGCAGTCGATTACAGGGATCATCAACTAATGAAAAACTGTTTTTT. Encoded protein: CASSRLQGSSTNEKLFF.

The chain recombines TRBV5-1 with TRBJ2-7; TRBD1 matches at 9 bases. CDR1 and CDR2 (germline): SGHRS, YFSETQ. The CDR3 has 16 amino acids. The ends lost 0 bases at V and 3 bases at J; junction bases unmatched: 7. The CDR3 is CASSLGPRDRDYEQYF. The CDR3 DNA is TGCGCCAGCAGCTTGGGCCCAAGGGACAGGGACTACGAGCAGTACTTC.

This chain connects TRBV7-8 to TRBJ1-5; TRBD1 matches at 10 bases. With V trimmed by 3 bases and J by 6 bases, 5 bases remained unmatched. Germline-derived CDR1 and CDR2 are SGHVS and FQNEAQ. The CDR3 is made up of 15 amino acids. In DNA form, the CDR3 reads TGTGCCAGCAGCTTGGGACAGGGGCTGGGTCAGCCCCAGCATTTT. Amino acids: CASSLGQGLGQPQHF. The entire variable domain, with the rest obtained from reference TRBV7-8 and TRBJ1-5, is as follows: GAGVSQSPRYKVAKRGQDVALRCDPISGHVSLFWYQQALGQGPEFLTYFQNEAQLDKSGLPSDRFFAERPEGSVSTLKIQRTQQEDSAVYLCASSLGQGLGQPQHFGDGTRLSIL.

This chain uses TRBV19 with TRBJ1-3, with 10 bases that match TRBD1. Germline trimming cut 2 bases from V and 3 bases from J; bases unmatched to any gene: 1. The CDR3 totals 15 residues. The germline CDR1 and CDR2 sequences are LNHDA and SQIVND (reference sequence). This CDR3 is CASSIRTGGGNTIYF. As DNA, the CDR3 is TGTGCCAGTAGTATACGGACAGGGGGTGGAAACACCATATATTTT.

The chain couples TRBV28 to TRBJ1-1; the D gene is possibly TRBD1 (5 bases). The CDR3 contains 14 residues. Trimming left V 6 bases short and J 7 bases short, with 18 bases between. Germline V lookup: CDR1 MDHEN, CDR2 SYDVKM. CDR3 bases: TGTGCCAGCAGGGGGGGTGAGGGGTCCTATGAAGCTTTCTTT. Translation: CASRGGEGSYEAFF.

This chain joins TRBV5-6 and TRBJ1-3; D perhaps matches TRBD1 (6 bases). This CDR3 region has 13 residues. V lost 4 bases and J lost 4, with 9 bases in between. Germline lookup yields CDR1 SGHDT and CDR2 YYEEEE. The CDR3 protein is CASSLGTGNTIYF. CDR3 coding DNA: TGTGCCAGCAGCCTTGGGACAGGAAACACCATATATTTT.

This clone was counted between two and nine times. This rearrangement joins TRBV1 to TRBJ1-5. TRBV1 is listed as a pseudogene. CDR3 size: 17 residues. The chain's CDR3 is CTSSQVAGRGSNQPQHF. CDR3 sequence (DNA): TGCACCAGCAGCCAAGTAGCGGGGAGGGGTAGCAATCAGCCCCAGCATTTT.

The chain joins TRBV3-1 (or the pseudogene TRBV3-2) to TRBJ2-3, with D possibly TRBD2 on 5 matching bases. Germline CDR1 reads LGHDT; CDR2 reads YNNKEL (reference sequence). Trimming shortened V by 0 bases and J by 3 bases, and 10 bases separated the two germline ends. The CDR3 loop spans 15 amino acids. This chain's CDR3 is CASSQDPTSTDTQYF. In DNA, the CDR3 is TGTGCCAGCAGCCAAGATCCCACTAGTACAGATACGCAGTATTTT.

The table lists this clone with many counts. The chain links TRBV12-3 or TRBV12-4 to TRBJ2-2; no clear D gene. The CDR3 extends over 12 amino acids. Trimming removed 6 bases from V and 3 bases from J, with 5 bases in between. CDR3 coding DNA: TGTGCCAGCAGCTTCTACACCGGGGAGCTGTTTTTT. Translation: CASSFYTGELFF.

The CDR3: CASSLDPGQETQYF. CDR3 coding DNA: TGCGCCAGCAGCTTGGATCCGGGCCAAGAGACCCAGTACTTC. The chain employs TRBV5-1 and TRBJ2-5; no firm D call. V dropped 0 bases and J dropped 1 base, with 7 bases sitting between them. Per the germline V gene, CDR1 is SGHRS and CDR2 is YFSETQ. The CDR3 is 14 residues long.

The chain links TRBV6-1 to TRBJ1-2; 12 nucleotides match TRBD1. The CDR3 length is 18 residues. Germline values: CDR1 MNHNS, CDR2 SASEGT. V shed 0 bases, J shed 7 bases, and the junction held 12 bases outside the gene matches. The CDR3 loop reads CASSEAIGTGGALSGYTF. CDR3 coding DNA: TGTGCCAGCAGTGAAGCGATAGGGACAGGGGGCGCATTGAGTGGCTACACCTTC.

The rearrangement links TRBV7-8 to TRBJ2-7; 8 bases agree with TRBD2. This CDR3 has 14 amino acids. Germline V CDR1 and CDR2: SGHVS, FQNEAQ. The V segment lost 5 bases and the J segment 3 bases; nucleotides outside the gene matches: 6. CDR3 nucleotide sequence: TGTGCCAGCAGCGCGGGAGGACCCTACTACGAGCAGTACTTC. Residues: CASSAGGPYYEQYF.

This clone was picked up one time. The chain joins TRBV19 to TRBJ2-1, with TRBD2 identical over 7 bases. The CDR3 runs 14 residues. CDR1 LNHDA and CDR2 SQIVND come from the germline V gene (reference sequence). The junction had 10 bases not matched to a gene; V was cut back by 5 bases and J by 9 bases. CDR3 sequence reads: CASSPEGRGGEQFF. The CDR3 coding sequence is TGTGCCAGTAGTCCCGAAGGACGCGGGGGTGAGCAGTTCTTC.